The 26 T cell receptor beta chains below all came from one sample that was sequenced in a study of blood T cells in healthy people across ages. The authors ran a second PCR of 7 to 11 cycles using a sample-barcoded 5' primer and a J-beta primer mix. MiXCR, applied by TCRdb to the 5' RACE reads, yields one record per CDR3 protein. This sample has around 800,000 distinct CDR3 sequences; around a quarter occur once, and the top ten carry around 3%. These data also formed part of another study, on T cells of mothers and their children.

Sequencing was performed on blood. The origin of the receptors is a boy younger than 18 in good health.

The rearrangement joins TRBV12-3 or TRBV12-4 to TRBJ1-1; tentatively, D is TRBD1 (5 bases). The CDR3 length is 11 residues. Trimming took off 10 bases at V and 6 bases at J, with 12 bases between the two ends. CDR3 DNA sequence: TGTGCCACCCGGGACCTCTCTGAAGCTTTCTTT. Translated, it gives CATRDLSEAFF.

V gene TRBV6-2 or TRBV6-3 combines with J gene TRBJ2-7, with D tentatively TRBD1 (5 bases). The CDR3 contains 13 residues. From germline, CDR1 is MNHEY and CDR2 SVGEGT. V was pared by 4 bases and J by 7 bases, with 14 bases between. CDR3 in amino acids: CASSSGYYEEQYF. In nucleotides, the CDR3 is TGTGCCAGCAGTTCAGGGTACTACGAAGAGCAGTACTTC.

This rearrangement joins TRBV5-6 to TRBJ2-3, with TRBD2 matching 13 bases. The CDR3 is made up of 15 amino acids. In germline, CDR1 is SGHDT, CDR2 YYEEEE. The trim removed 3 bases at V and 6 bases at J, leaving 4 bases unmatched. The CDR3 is CASSSGLAGEDTQYF. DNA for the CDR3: TGTGCCAGCAGCTCCGGACTAGCGGGGGAGGATACGCAGTATTTT.

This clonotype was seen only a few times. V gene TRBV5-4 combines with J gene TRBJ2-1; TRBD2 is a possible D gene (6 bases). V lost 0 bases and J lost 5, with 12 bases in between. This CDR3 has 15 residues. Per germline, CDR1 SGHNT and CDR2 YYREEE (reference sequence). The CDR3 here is CASSLGGLGNNEQFF. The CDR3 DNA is TGTGCCAGCAGCTTGGGGGGACTGGGAAACAATGAGCAGTTCTTC.

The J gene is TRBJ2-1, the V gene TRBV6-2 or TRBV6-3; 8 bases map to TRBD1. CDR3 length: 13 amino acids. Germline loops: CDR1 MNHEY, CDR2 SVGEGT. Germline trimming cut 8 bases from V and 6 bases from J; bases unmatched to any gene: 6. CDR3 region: CASGRTGSNEQFF. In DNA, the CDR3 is TGTGCCAGCGGGCGGACAGGGTCCAATGAGCAGTTCTTC.

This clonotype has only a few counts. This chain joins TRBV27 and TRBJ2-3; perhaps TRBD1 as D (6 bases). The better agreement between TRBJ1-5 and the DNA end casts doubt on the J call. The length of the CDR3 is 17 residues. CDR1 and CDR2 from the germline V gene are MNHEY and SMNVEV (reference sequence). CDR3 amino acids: CASSFLLAGGPSDTQHF. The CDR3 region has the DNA TGTGCCAGCAGTTTCCTCCTAGCGGGGGGGCCCTCAGATACGCAGCATTTT.

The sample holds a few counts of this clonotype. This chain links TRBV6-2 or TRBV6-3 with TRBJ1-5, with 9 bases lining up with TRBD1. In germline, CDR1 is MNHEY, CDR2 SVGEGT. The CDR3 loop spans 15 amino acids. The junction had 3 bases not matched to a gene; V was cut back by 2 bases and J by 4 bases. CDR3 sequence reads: CASSYGDRENQPQHF. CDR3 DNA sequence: TGTGCCAGCAGTTACGGGGACAGGGAAAATCAGCCCCAGCATTTT.

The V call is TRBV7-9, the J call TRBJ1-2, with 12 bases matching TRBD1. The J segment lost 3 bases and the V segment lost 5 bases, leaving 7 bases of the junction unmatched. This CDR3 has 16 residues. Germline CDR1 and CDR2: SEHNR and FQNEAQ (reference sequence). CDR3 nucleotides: TGTGCCAGCAGCACCGGGACAGGGGGCGCAGACTATGGCTACACCTTC. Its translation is CASSTGTGGADYGYTF.

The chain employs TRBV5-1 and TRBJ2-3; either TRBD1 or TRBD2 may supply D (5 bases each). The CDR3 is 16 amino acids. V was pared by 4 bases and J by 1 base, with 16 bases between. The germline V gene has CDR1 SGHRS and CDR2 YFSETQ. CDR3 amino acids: CASSPIEGLGTDTQYF. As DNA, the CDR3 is TGCGCCAGCAGCCCGATCGAGGGGCTTGGCACAGATACGCAGTATTTT.

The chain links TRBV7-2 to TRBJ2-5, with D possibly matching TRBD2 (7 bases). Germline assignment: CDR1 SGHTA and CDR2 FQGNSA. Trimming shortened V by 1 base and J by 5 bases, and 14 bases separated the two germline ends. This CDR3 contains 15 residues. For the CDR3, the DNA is TGTGCCAGCAGCTTAGTGCGCGGGGGCGAGGAGACCCAGTACTTC. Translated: CASSLVRGGEETQYF.

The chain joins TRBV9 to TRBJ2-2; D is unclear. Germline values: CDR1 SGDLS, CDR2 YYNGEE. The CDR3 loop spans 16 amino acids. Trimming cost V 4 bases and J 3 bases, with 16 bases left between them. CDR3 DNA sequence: TGTGCCAGCAGCCCTCCCCAACTACCGTACACCGGGGAGCTGTTTTTT. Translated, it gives CASSPPQLPYTGELFF.

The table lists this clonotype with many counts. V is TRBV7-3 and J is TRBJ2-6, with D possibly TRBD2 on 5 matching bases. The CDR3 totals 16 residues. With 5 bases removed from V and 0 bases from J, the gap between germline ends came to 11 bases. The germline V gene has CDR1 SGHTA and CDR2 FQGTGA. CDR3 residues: CASSRTGSSGANVLTF. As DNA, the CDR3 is TGTGCCAGCAGCCGGACTGGGAGCTCTGGGGCCAACGTCCTGACTTTC. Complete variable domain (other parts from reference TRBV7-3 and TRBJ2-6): GAGVSQTPSNKVTEKGKYVELRCDPISGHTALYWYRQSLGQGPEFLIYFQGTGAADDSGLPNDRFFAVRPEGSVSTLKIQRTERGDSAVYLCASSRTGSSGANVLTFGAGSRLTVL.

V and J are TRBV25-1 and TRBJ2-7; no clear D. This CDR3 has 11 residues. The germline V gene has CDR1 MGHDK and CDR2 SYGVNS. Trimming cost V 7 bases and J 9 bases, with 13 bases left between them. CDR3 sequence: CASTLGRVQYF. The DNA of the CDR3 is TGTGCCAGCACTCTGGGCCGGGTGCAGTACTTC.

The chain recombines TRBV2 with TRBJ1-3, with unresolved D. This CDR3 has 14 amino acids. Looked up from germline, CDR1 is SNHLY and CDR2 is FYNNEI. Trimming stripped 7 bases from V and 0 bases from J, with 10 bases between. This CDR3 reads CASKESSSGNTIYF. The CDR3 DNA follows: TGTGCCAGCAAGGAGTCGAGCTCTGGAAACACCATATATTTT.

The CDR3 reads CASSTLRAGGLFF. CDR3 nucleotides: TGTGCCAGCAGCACCCTACGCGCCGGGGGCCTGTTTTTT. The chain combines TRBV7-2 with TRBJ2-2; D is possibly TRBD1 or TRBD2 (6 bases each). There are 13 residues in the CDR3. V dropped 5 bases and J dropped 14 bases, with 18 bases sitting between them. Per germline, CDR1 SGHTA and CDR2 FQGNSA.

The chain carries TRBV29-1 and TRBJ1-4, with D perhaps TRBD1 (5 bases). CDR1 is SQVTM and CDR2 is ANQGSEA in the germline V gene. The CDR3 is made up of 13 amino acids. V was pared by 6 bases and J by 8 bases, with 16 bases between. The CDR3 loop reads CSVLPGGEEKLFF. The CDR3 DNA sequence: TGCAGCGTCCTCCCGGGGGGGGAGGAAAAACTGTTTTTT.

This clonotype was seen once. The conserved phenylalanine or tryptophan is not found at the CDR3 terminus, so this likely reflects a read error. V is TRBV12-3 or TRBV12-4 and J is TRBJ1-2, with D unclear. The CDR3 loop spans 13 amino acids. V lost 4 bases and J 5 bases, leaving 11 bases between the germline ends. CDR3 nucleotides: TGTGCCAGCAGTTACGACGGCCAGTATGGCTACACCTCC. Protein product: CASSYDGQYGYTS.

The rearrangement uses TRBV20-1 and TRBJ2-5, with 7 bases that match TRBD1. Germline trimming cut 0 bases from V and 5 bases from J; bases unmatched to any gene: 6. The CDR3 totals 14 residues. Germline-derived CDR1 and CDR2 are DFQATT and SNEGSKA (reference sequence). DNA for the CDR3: TGCAGTGCTAGAGATGGTAGACAGGGCGAGACCCAGTACTTC. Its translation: CSARDGRQGETQYF.

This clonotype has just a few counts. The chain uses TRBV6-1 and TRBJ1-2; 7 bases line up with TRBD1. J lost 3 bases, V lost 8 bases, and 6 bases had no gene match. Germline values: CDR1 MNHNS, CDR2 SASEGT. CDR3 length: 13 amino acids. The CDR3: CASRTDRDYGYTF. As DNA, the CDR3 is TGTGCCAGCCGTACCGACAGGGACTATGGCTACACCTTC.

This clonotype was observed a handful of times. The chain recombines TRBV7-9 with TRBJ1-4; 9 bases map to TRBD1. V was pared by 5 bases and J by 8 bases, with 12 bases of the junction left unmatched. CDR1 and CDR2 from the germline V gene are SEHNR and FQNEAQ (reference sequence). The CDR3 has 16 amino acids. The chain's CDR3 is CASSITTGGLGEKLFF. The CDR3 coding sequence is TGTGCCAGCAGCATAACCACAGGGGGCCTGGGGGAAAAACTGTTTTTT.

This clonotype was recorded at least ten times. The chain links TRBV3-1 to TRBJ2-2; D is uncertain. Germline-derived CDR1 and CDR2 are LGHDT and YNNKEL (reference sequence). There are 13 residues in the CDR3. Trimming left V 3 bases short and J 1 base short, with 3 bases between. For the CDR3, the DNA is TGTGCCAGCAGCCAGGGGAACACCGGGGAGCTGTTTTTT. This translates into CASSQGNTGELFF.

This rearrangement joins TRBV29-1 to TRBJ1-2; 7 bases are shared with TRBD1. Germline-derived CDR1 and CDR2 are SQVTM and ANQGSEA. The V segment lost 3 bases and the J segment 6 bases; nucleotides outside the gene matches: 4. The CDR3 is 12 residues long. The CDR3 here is CSVDRGRNGYTF. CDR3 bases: TGCAGCGTTGACAGGGGGAGAAATGGCTACACCTTC. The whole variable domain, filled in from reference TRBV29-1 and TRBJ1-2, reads SAVISQKPSRDICQRGTSLTIQCQVDSQVTMMFWYRQQPGQSLTLIATANQGSEATYESGFVIDKFPISRPNLTFSTLTVSNMSPEDSSIYLCSVDRGRNGYTFGSGTRLTVV.

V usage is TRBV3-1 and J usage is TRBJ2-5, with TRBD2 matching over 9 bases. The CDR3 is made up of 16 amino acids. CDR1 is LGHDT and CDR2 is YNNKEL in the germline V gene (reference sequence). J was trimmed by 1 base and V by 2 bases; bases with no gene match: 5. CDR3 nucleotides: TGTGCCAGCAGCCAAAATAGCGGGAGTCTCCAAGAGACCCAGTACTTC. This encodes CASSQNSGSLQETQYF.

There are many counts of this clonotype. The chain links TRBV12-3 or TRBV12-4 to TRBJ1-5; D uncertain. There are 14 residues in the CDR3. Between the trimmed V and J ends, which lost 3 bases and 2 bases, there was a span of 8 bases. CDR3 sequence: CASSLGSGNQPQHF. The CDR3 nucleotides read TGTGCCAGCAGTTTGGGTTCGGGCAATCAGCCCCAGCATTTT.

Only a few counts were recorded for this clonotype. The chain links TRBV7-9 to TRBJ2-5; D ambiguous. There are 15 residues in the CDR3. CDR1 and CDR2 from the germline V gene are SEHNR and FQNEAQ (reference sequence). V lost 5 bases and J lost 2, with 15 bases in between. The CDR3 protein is CASSPGRSGQETQYF. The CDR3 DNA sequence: TGTGCCAGCAGCCCAGGCCGCTCTGGGCAAGAGACCCAGTACTTC.

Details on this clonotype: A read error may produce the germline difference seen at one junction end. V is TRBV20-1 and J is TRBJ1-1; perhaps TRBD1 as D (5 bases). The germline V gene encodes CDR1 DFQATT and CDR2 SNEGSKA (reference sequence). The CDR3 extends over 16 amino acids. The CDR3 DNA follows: TGCAGTGCTAGAGGGCCCCCGGGACCGGGGAACACTGAGGCTTTCTTT. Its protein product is CSARGPPGPGNTEAFF.